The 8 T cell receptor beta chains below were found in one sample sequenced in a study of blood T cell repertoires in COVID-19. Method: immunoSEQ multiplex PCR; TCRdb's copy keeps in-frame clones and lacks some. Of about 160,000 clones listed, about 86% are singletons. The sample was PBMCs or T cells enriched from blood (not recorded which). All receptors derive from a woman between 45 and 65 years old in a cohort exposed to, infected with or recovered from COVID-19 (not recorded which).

The CDR3 is CASSLGTGGSEETQYF. The CDR3 coding sequence is TGTGCCAGCAGCTTAGGGACAGGGGGCTCGGAAGAGACCCAGTACTTC. The V and J genes are TRBV11-1 and TRBJ2-5, with TRBD1 identical over 11 bases. The J segment lost 3 bases and the V segment lost 1 base, leaving 4 bases of the junction unmatched. In germline, CDR1 is SGHAT, CDR2 FQDESV (reference sequence). The CDR3 is 16 amino acids.

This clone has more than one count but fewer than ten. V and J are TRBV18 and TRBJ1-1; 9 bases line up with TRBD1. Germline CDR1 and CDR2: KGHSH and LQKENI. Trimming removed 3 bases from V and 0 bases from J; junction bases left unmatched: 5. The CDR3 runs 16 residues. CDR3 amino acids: CASSPGQGFLNTEAFF. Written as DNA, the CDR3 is TGTGCCAGCTCACCCGGACAGGGGTTTTTGAACACTGAAGCTTTCTTT. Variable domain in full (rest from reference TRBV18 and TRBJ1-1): NAGVMQNPRHLVRRRGQEARLRCSPMKGHSHVYWYRQLPEEGLKFMVYLQKENIIDESGMPKERFSAEFPKEGPSILRIQQVVRGDSAAYFCASSPGQGFLNTEAFFGQGTRLTVV.

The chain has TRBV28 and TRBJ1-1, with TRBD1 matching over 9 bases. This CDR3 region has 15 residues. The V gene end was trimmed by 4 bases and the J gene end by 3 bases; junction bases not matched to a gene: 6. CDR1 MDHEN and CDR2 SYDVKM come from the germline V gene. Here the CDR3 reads CASSYPGQGYTEAFF. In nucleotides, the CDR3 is TGTGCCAGCAGTTACCCGGGACAGGGATACACTGAAGCTTTCTTT.

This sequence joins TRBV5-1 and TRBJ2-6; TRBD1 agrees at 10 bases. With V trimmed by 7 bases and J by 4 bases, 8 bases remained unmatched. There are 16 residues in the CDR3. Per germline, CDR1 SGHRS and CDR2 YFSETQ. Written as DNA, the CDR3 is TGCGCCAGCGTCCCGGGACAGGGGTCCGGGGCCAACGTCCTGACTTTC. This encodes CASVPGQGSGANVLTF.

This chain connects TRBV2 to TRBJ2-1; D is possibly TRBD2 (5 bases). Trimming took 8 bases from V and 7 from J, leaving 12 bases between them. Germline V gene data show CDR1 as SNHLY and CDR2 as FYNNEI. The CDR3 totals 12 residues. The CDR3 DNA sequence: TGTGCCAGCGAGGTAGGAGGAAATGAGCAGTTCTTC. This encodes CASEVGGNEQFF.

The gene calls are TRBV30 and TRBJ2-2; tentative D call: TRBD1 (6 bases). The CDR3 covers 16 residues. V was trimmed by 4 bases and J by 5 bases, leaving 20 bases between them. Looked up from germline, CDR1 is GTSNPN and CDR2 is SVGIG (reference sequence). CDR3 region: CAWTRRVQGRTGELFF. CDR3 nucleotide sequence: TGTGCCTGGACCCGAAGGGTGCAGGGGAGAACCGGGGAGCTGTTTTTT.

DNA of the CDR3: TGTGCCAGCAGTTACAGGGGGACGACAGGCAATGAGCAGTTCTTC. It yields the protein CASSYRGTTGNEQFF. J is TRBJ2-1 and V is TRBV6-5; possibly TRBD1 for D (6 bases). The CDR3 loop spans 15 amino acids. CDR1 and CDR2 from the germline V gene are MNHEY and SVGAGI. V gave up 2 bases and J gave up 6 bases, with 14 bases separating them.

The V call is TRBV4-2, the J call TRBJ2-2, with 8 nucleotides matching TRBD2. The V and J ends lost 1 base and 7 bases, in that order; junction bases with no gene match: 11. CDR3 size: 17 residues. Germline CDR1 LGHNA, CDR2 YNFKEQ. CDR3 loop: CASSQVYGRAGGGELFF. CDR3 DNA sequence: TGTGCCAGCAGCCAAGTTTACGGGAGGGCTGGCGGCGGGGAGCTGTTTTTT.